The 32 T cell receptor beta chains in this list originate from one sample, sequenced in a study of PD-1 blockade in classical Hodgkin lymphoma. Measured with immunoSEQ multiplex PCR; TCRdb has only the in-frame clones, and not every one. The table records tens of thousands of clones, approximately 73% of them present only once. With no exception, relapse followed autologous stem cell transplantation in all patients, and brentuximab vedotin exposure varied. Sequences were derived from peripheral blood mononuclear cells (PBMCs), sampled before the second cycle of nivolumab. All receptors come from a human donor with classical Hodgkin lymphoma.

The V call is TRBV4-1, the J call TRBJ2-7; D might be TRBD1 (5 bases). Germline assignment: CDR1 MGHRA and CDR2 YSYEKL. V was pared by 4 bases and J by 4 bases, with 14 bases between. This CDR3 is built from 14 residues. The CDR3 loop is CASSRGQVEYEQYF. In DNA form, the CDR3 reads TGCGCCAGCAGCCGAGGACAAGTGGAATACGAGCAGTACTTC.

The CDR3 DNA is TGTGCCAGCAGCGACGGACAGGGAAGCAATCAGCCCCAGCATTTT. It codes for CASSDGQGSNQPQHF. The chain uses TRBV6-6 and TRBJ1-5; 8 bases fit TRBD1. This CDR3 has 15 amino acids. CDR1 and CDR2 from the germline V gene are MNHNY and SVGAGI (reference sequence). V lost 6 bases to trimming and J lost 1 base; unmatched junction nucleotides: 5.

This chain uses TRBV30 with TRBJ2-7; D might be TRBD2 (5 bases). V lost 3 bases, J lost 0 bases, and 9 bases lay in between. The germline CDR1 and CDR2 sequences are GTSNPN and SVGIG (reference sequence). This CDR3 is built from 13 residues. CDR3 sequence: CAWSGLSSYEQYF. The CDR3 region has the DNA TGTGCCTGGAGCGGACTGAGCTCCTACGAGCAGTACTTC.

The chain couples TRBV5-1 to TRBJ2-5; D is perhaps TRBD2 (6 bases). V was cut by 0 bases and J by 1 base, with 13 bases left in between. Germline CDR1 SGHRS, CDR2 YFSETQ. This CDR3 spans 16 amino acids. CDR3 coding DNA: TGCGCCAGCAGCTTGGCCCGGAGGGGTGGCCAAGAGACCCAGTACTTC. Amino acid sequence: CASSLARRGGQETQYF.

The rearrangement uses TRBV29-1 and TRBJ1-2; 7 bases fit TRBD1. Germline V gene sequence: CDR1 SQVTM, CDR2 ANQGSEA. The V gene end was trimmed by 7 bases and the J gene end by 2 bases; junction bases not matched to a gene: 7. This CDR3 comprises 13 residues. The CDR3 reads CSAEDRINYGYTF. In nucleotides, the CDR3 is TGCAGCGCTGAGGACAGGATCAACTATGGCTACACCTTC.

The J gene is TRBJ1-5, the V gene TRBV11-2; D is possibly TRBD1 (6 bases). Trimming stripped 5 bases from V and 7 bases from J, with 15 bases between. CDR1 and CDR2 (germline): SGHAT, FQNNGV. CDR3 size: 14 residues. The CDR3 DNA reads TGTGCCAGCAGCCTTGGTCAGGGGAACCAGCCCCAGCATTTT. This translates into CASSLGQGNQPQHF.

The chain carries TRBV7-2 and TRBJ1-1; D call uncertain. The CDR3 runs 14 residues. Between the trimmed V and J ends, which lost 2 bases and 2 bases, there was a span of 9 bases. Germline-derived CDR1 and CDR2 are SGHTA and FQGNSA. Here the CDR3 reads CASSLTDTNTEAFF. Here the CDR3 DNA reads TGTGCCAGCAGCTTAACGGATACTAACACTGAAGCTTTCTTT.

This chain uses TRBV27 with TRBJ1-1; 7 bases fit TRBD1. This CDR3 is built from 12 residues. Unmatched junction bases numbered 4, after V lost 5 bases and J lost 7 bases. The germline V gene has CDR1 MNHEY and CDR2 SMNVEV (reference sequence). The CDR3 loop is CASSPRTGEAFF. The CDR3 DNA follows: TGTGCCAGCAGTCCAAGGACAGGTGAAGCTTTCTTT.

The chain couples TRBV7-6 to TRBJ2-7; 11 nucleotides align to TRBD2. The length of the CDR3 is 15 residues. With V trimmed by 4 bases and J by 3 bases, 5 bases remained unmatched. Per germline, CDR1 SGHVS and CDR2 FNYEAQ. The CDR3 here is CASSSVLAGDYEQYF. CDR3 coding DNA: TGTGCCAGCAGCTCAGTACTAGCGGGAGACTACGAGCAGTACTTC.

In this sample, this clone turned up once. The chain uses TRBV5-6 and TRBJ2-3; 8 bases are a match to TRBD2. The CDR3 is 16 amino acids. CDR1 and CDR2 (germline): SGHDT, YYEEEE. Germline trimming cut 2 bases from V and 2 bases from J; bases unmatched to any gene: 7. The CDR3 sequence: CASSFLPLADTDTQYF. In DNA form, the CDR3 reads TGTGCCAGCAGCTTTTTGCCACTAGCGGACACAGATACGCAGTATTTT.

This chain connects TRBV14 to TRBJ2-7; TRBD1 matches at 8 bases. This CDR3 has 15 amino acids. Germline CDR1 and CDR2: SGHDN and FVKESK. V shed 0 bases, J shed 3 bases, and the junction held 4 bases outside the gene matches. The CDR3 coding sequence is TGTGCCAGCAGCCAAGACCGGGACAGGAACTACGAGCAGTACTTC. This translates into CASSQDRDRNYEQYF.

The rearrangement joins TRBV7-2 to TRBJ1-2; D perhaps matches TRBD1 (5 bases). Germline CDR1 and CDR2: SGHTA and FQGNSA. This CDR3 region has 14 residues. V was shortened by 5 bases and J by 4 bases, with 14 bases between the two germline ends. The CDR3 sequence is CASSIQGYSYGYTF. Written as DNA, the CDR3 is TGTGCCAGCAGCATTCAGGGTTATTCCTATGGCTACACCTTC.

The chain couples TRBV7-2 to TRBJ2-3; TRBD2 is a possible D gene (5 bases). The V end was cut by 2 bases, the J end by 3 bases, with 6 bases between. CDR3 length equals 13 residues. CDR1 and CDR2 (germline): SGHTA, FQGNSA. CDR3 sequence reads: CASSLRETDTQYF. As DNA, the CDR3 is TGTGCCAGCAGCTTACGGGAAACAGATACGCAGTATTTT.

This clone was seen only once. V usage is TRBV9 and J usage is TRBJ2-3; the D gene is possibly TRBD1 (5 bases). Germline V lookup: CDR1 SGDLS, CDR2 YYNGEE. Trimming cost V 3 bases and J 6 bases, with 11 bases left between them. The CDR3 length is 13 residues. In nucleotides, the CDR3 is TGTGCCAGCAGCGCGACAGCCCCGGATACGCAGTATTTT. Translating gives CASSATAPDTQYF.

The chain couples TRBV5-1 to TRBJ2-1; 11 positions match TRBD2. Germline V CDR1 and CDR2: SGHRS, YFSETQ. The CDR3 runs to 17 residues. Trimming removed 0 bases from V and 3 bases from J; junction bases left unmatched: 5. This CDR3 reads CASSLAPGLADYNEQFF. The DNA for the CDR3 is TGCGCCAGCAGCTTGGCCCCGGGACTAGCGGACTACAATGAGCAGTTCTTC.

In its sample, this clone was seen a few times. This rearrangement joins TRBV30 to TRBJ1-3, with D maybe TRBD1 (6 bases). This CDR3 is 14 amino acids long. The V gene lost 5 bases and the J gene lost 0 bases, with 11 bases spanning the gap. Germline CDR1 and CDR2: GTSNPN and SVGIG (reference sequence). CDR3 coding DNA: TGTGCCTGGTGGGGGCATGACTCTGGAAACACCATATATTTT. Translation: CAWWGHDSGNTIYF.

There are a few counts of this clone. The chain has TRBV9 and TRBJ2-7; TRBD1 agrees at 10 bases. The V and J ends lost 0 bases and 2 bases, in that order; junction bases with no gene match: 8. This CDR3 is 17 amino acids long. Germline V gives CDR1 SGDLS, CDR2 YYNGEE. CDR3 protein: CASSVAAGGTGAYEQYF. DNA for the CDR3: TGTGCCAGCAGCGTAGCCGCCGGGGGGACAGGGGCCTACGAGCAGTACTTC.

The chain has TRBV6-1 and TRBJ2-3; no reliable D call. The CDR3 covers 14 residues. Germline V gene sequence: CDR1 MNHNS, CDR2 SASEGT. V was trimmed by 5 bases and J by 0 bases, leaving 9 bases between them. CDR3 amino acids: CASSLDLSTDTQYF. Here the CDR3 DNA reads TGTGCCAGCAGTTTGGACCTAAGCACAGATACGCAGTATTTT.

The rearrangement uses TRBV29-1 and TRBJ2-1; 9 bases match TRBD1. The CDR3 contains 17 residues. Germline CDR1 reads SQVTM; CDR2 reads ANQGSEA. The trim removed 0 bases at V and 7 bases at J, leaving 13 bases unmatched. The CDR3 loop is CSVEDLVGDRAANEQFF. Written as DNA, the CDR3 is TGCAGCGTTGAAGATCTTGTAGGGGACAGGGCGGCTAATGAGCAGTTCTTC.

The genes are TRBV30 and TRBJ1-1; D not resolved. The V gene lost 2 bases and the J gene lost 6 bases, with 10 bases spanning the gap. CDR1 GTSNPN and CDR2 SVGIG come from the germline V gene (reference sequence). The CDR3 has 12 amino acids. For the CDR3, the DNA is TGTGCCTGGAGTCCCCCAGCTTCTGAAGCTTTCTTT. Its protein product is CAWSPPASEAFF.

Only one count was recorded for this clone. The rearrangement links TRBV6-1 to TRBJ2-7; 11 bases fit TRBD1. The germline gives CDR1 MNHNS, CDR2 SASEGT. The CDR3 length is 15 residues. V gave up 10 bases and J gave up 2 bases; unmatched junction bases: 10. DNA for the CDR3: TGTGCCACCAGGACAGGGGGCTCCTCCACCTACGAGCAGTACTTC. The encoded protein is CATRTGGSSTYEQYF.

The chain recombines TRBV7-2 with TRBJ2-1, with 8 nucleotides matching TRBD2. Germline CDR1 and CDR2: SGHTA and FQGNSA. V was pared by 5 bases and J by 3 bases, with 6 bases of the junction left unmatched. The CDR3 runs 15 residues. The chain's CDR3 is CASSMGLVGYNEQFF. Here the CDR3 DNA reads TGTGCCAGCAGCATGGGACTAGTTGGCTACAATGAGCAGTTCTTC.

This sequence joins TRBV6-1 and TRBJ2-1; tentatively, D is TRBD1 (6 bases). V shed 0 bases and J shed 4 bases, with 13 bases lying between them. CDR1 MNHNS and CDR2 SASEGT come from the germline V gene. This CDR3 region has 16 residues. CDR3 nucleotide sequence: TGTGCCAGCAGTGAAGCGCCAGGGGTCGGGTACAATGAGCAGTTCTTC. Translating it yields CASSEAPGVGYNEQFF.

Only a few counts were recorded for this clone. The CDR3 sequence: CASSTTDSPHEQYF. CDR3 DNA sequence: TGTGCCAGTAGTACGACGGATTCTCCCCACGAGCAGTACTTC. V usage is TRBV19 and J usage is TRBJ2-7, with D hard to call. V was pared by 4 bases and J by 5 bases, with 15 bases between. The germline V gene has CDR1 LNHDA and CDR2 SQIVND (reference sequence). The CDR3 is made up of 14 amino acids.

Only one count was recorded for this clone. V and J are TRBV5-1 and TRBJ2-7; 10 positions agree with TRBD1. J gave up 5 bases and V 3 bases, and 8 bases lay outside the gene matches. This CDR3 spans 15 amino acids. The germline V gene encodes CDR1 SGHRS and CDR2 YFSETQ. This chain's CDR3 is CASSWRTGGSDEQYF. The CDR3 DNA reads as TGCGCCAGCAGCTGGAGGACAGGGGGTTCGGACGAGCAGTACTTC.

J is TRBJ2-6 and V is TRBV29-1; D gene unclear. Germline CDR1 and CDR2: SQVTM and ANQGSEA. This CDR3 spans 13 amino acids. Deletions cut 5 bases from V and 2 bases from J, with 7 bases between. CDR3 protein: CSVRQAGANVLTF. DNA of the CDR3: TGCAGCGTTCGTCAGGCTGGGGCCAACGTCCTGACTTTC.

This chain links TRBV7-3 with TRBJ2-5; D is perhaps TRBD2 (6 bases). Germline lookup yields CDR1 SGHTA and CDR2 FQGTGA. CDR3 length equals 14 residues. V was clipped by 5 bases and J by 5 bases, with 15 bases between them. The CDR3 nucleotides read TGTGCCAGCAGCATCGGGACTGGTGGGGAGACCCAGTACTTC. Translated: CASSIGTGGETQYF.

V gene TRBV28 combines with J gene TRBJ2-3; 8 nucleotides agree with TRBD2. From germline, CDR1 is MDHEN and CDR2 SYDVKM. V lost 8 bases, J lost 8 bases, and 12 bases stayed unmatched. CDR3 length: 14 residues. The CDR3 region has the DNA TGTGCCAGCCTTACGGGGGGGGCGCCAATTACGCAGTATTTT. Translated: CASLTGGAPITQYF.

The V call is TRBV6-6, the J call TRBJ1-2; D ambiguous. The CDR3 sequence is 15 residues long. Germline V gene data show CDR1 as MNHNY and CDR2 as SVGAGI (reference sequence). The V gene lost 0 bases and the J gene lost 8 bases, with 16 bases spanning the gap. The chain's CDR3 is CASSYSPRTERGYTF. CDR3 nucleotide sequence: TGTGCCAGCAGTTACTCGCCCCGGACCGAGAGGGGCTACACCTTC.

The chain employs TRBV7-9 and TRBJ1-1; D is unresolved. CDR3 length: 11 amino acids. V lost 3 bases and J 11 bases, leaving 10 bases between the germline ends. Germline V gene sequence: CDR1 SEHNR, CDR2 FQNEAQ (reference sequence). DNA for the CDR3: TGTGCCAGCAGCTTCCCCCATCCGGCTTTCTTT. Translation: CASSFPHPAFF. Using reference TRBV7-9 and TRBJ1-1 for the parts outside the CDR3, the full variable domain is DTGVSQNPRHKITKRGQNVTFRCDPISEHNRLYWYRQTLGQGPEFLTYFQNEAQLEKSRLLSDRFSAERPKGSFSTLEIQRTEQGDSAMYLCASSFPHPAFFGQGTRLTVV.

The chain carries TRBV30 and TRBJ2-5, with 8 bases fitting TRBD2. The closer fit of TRBJ2-7 to the DNA end suggests the J call may be wrong. The CDR3 extends over 12 amino acids. Germline CDR1 and CDR2: GTSNPN and SVGIG (reference sequence). CDR3 loop: CAWRGRTYEQYF. The CDR3 DNA reads TGTGCCTGGCGCGGGAGGACCTACGAGCAGTACTTC.

This chain connects TRBV14 to TRBJ2-7, with 7 positions matching TRBD2. This CDR3 has 13 amino acids. CDR1 and CDR2 (germline): SGHDN, FVKESK. Losses at the gene ends were 8 bases for V and 0 bases for J; bases not matched to a gene: 4. This CDR3 reads CASSSGNSYEQYF. The CDR3 DNA reads TGTGCCAGCTCAAGCGGGAACTCCTACGAGCAGTACTTC.